Listed below are T cell receptor beta chains from one sample, sequenced in a study of blood T cell repertoires in COVID-19. Sequencing used immunoSEQ multiplex PCR; TCRdb keeps in-frame clones, though not all of them. Counted here are 200,000 to 250,000 clones, roughly 84% occurring once; the ten biggest clones make up approximately 6.5%. What was sequenced was PBMCs or T cells enriched from blood (not recorded which). Source of these receptors: a woman in her forties who had recovered from COVID-19. The CDR3 runs from the conserved cysteine through the conserved F or W.

V	J	CDR3
TRBV7-8	TRBJ2-7	CASSLLAASPYEQYF
TRBV28	TRBJ2-5	CASSPFRTGTGLRETQYF
TRBV19	TRBJ1-3	CASSIFLSGQGGDTIYF
TRBV7-8	TRBJ2-5	CASSRTRQETQYF
TRBV20-1	TRBJ1-2	CSAPAGVGYTF
TRBV29-1	TRBJ1-2	CSVEGAYDYGYTF
TRBV9	TRBJ1-1	CASSPTGTGGSEAFF
TRBV28	TRBJ1-3	CASSPLGQGAENTIYF
TRBV11-2	TRBJ2-1	CASSPGLALEQFF
TRBV18	TRBJ2-7	CASSPSRDRDYEQYF
TRBV4-2	TRBJ1-2	CASSQPGQGGYTF
TRBV29-1	TRBJ2-2	CSVAGTSSRRGGELFF
TRBV5-6	TRBJ1-2	CASSFQGPNYGYTF
TRBV5-6	TRBJ2-3	CASSLWFGGDRADTQYF
TRBV7-2	TRBJ1-2	CASSLVAYGYTF
TRBV11-2	TRBJ2-2	CACSRGTGELFF
TRBV7-8	TRBJ2-3	CASSLVLGGRTDTQYF
TRBV9	TRBJ2-5	CASSEHRERETQYF
TRBV7-6	TRBJ2-1	CASSLLAGGGIRNEQFF
TRBV10-2	TRBJ2-1	CASVGSGKYNEQFF
TRBV5-1	TRBJ2-7	CASSLVVTGSSYEQYF
TRBV19	TRBJ1-1	CASNGRLGFEADTEAFF
TRBV7-2	TRBJ1-3	CASSLGPGTGNTIYF
TRBV19	TRBJ2-1	CASSIFGTSEHNEQFF
TRBV24-1	TRBJ1-2	CATSDTGHTFF
TRBV28	TRBJ2-4	CASRNDRDGQAKNIQYF
TRBV7-2	TRBJ1-1	CASSLARAGGVTEAFF
TRBV11-2	TRBJ2-1	CASSLASGPYNEQFF
TRBV28	TRBJ1-1	CASSRGITEAFF
TRBV5-4	TRBJ1-2	CASSLASGPLNYGYTF
TRBV7-2	TRBJ2-7	CASSSLLSYEQYF
TRBV6-5	TRBJ1-3	CASSLGGSGNTIYF
TRBV3-1/TRBV3-2	TRBJ1-3	CASSHRRVVGDTIYF
TRBV3-1/TRBV3-2	TRBJ1-1	CASSQGHRNTEAFF
TRBV5-6	TRBJ1-4	CASSLVARGSEKLFF
TRBV5-4	TRBJ2-1	CASSLRVAEYNEQFF
TRBV29-1	TRBJ2-4	CRVAGGAGGWTFTKNIQYF
TRBV29-1	TRBJ2-5	CSVAGGSRQETQYF
TRBV7-9	TRBJ2-1	CASSFSGGPTNEQFF
TRBV10-3	TRBJ1-4	CATAGPGQGSEKLFF
TRBV28	TRBJ2-7	CASSSGTDFYEQYF
TRBV29-1	TRBJ2-2	CSVRVRTSGSLGANTGELFF